The present entry profiles one T cell receptor beta chain with its context. Germline V lookup: CDR1 SGHDT, CDR2 YYEEEE. CDR3 length: 18 amino acids. The trim removed 0 bases at V and 8 bases at J, leaving 8 bases unmatched. Original analysis: Counts of nucleated cells, estimated from reference gene primer amplification, were obtained. The protocol was immunoSEQ multiplex PCR, while the TCRdb copy is restricted to in-frame clones and leaves out a portion. For V, J and clone size, that table is used; D and trimming come from the DNA. The sample carries 300,000 or so clones, over 80% recorded once. This sample is part of a study of blood T cell repertoires in COVID-19.

The chain is built from TRBV5-6 and TRBJ2-1; 16 nucleotides align to TRBD2. The sequencing input was peripheral blood. The sequence came from a middle-aged woman who had recovered from COVID-19. CDR3 in DNA: TGTGCCAGCAGCTTGGATTTCGGGACTAGCGGGGGGGAGGATGAGCAGTTCTTC. Translated, it gives CASSLDFGTSGGEDEQFF. Looking up the rest from reference TRBV5-6 and TRBJ2-1 gives the full variable domain: DAGVTQSPTHLIKTRGQQVTLRCSPKSGHDTVSWYQQALGQGPQFIFQYYEEEERQRGNFPDRFSGHQFPNYSSELNVNALLLGDSALYLCASSLDFGTSGGEDEQFFGPGTRLTVL.